The T cell receptor beta chain described here comes from a study of T cells in Graves' hyperthyroidism and ophthalmopathy. Study outcomes and limitations: A model of 13 V-J pairs discriminated ophthalmopathy from stable hyperthyroidism.

Regions amplified from RNA transcripts were the TCR beta CDR3 regions. During a first-round RT-PCR of the TCR CDR3, the HTBI primer set was used. MiXCR, run by TCRdb on the multiplex PCR reads, gives a single entry per CDR3 protein. This table holds some 600,000 distinct CDR3 sequences, just over 45% found once. CDR1 is MGHDK, CDR2 SYGVNS, per germline. The V end was cut by 1 base, the J end by 8 bases, with 8 bases between. This CDR3 contains 12 residues. This clonotype was detected a few times. What it recognizes is unknown. The sample taken for sequencing was peripheral blood or thyroid tissue (not recorded which). This clonotype was obtained from a woman between 18 and 29 years old with Graves' hyperthyroidism. This chain links TRBV25-1 with TRBJ1-1; D gene unclear. The CDR3: CASSESSSEAFF. CDR3 in DNA: TGTGCCAGCAGTGAATCATCATCCGAAGCTTTCTTT.